This is a list of T cell receptor beta chains from one sample in a study of cytomegalovirus exposure and HLA in healthy donors. The table came from immunoSEQ multiplex PCR; TCRdb's copy has only in-frame clones and leaves some out. The sample has a few hundred thousand clones, about 90% seen once. The sample taken for sequencing was PBMCs. These receptors were taken from a woman aged 18 to 35 in good health and CMV-seronegative. Each CDR3 is given with its conserved first and last residue. Each record gives: clone size, J gene, D gene, V gene, CDR3 DNA, CDR3 protein. The D gene is left open where the match is weak. For some rows the clone size is stated as once, few or many, or as a class when expanded; others skip it.

abundance: NA
j_gene: TRBJ1-5
d_gene: NA
v_gene: TRBV11-2
CDR3nt: TGTGCCAGCAGCTTAACGTGGGGGCTCAGTCAGCCCCAGCATTTT
CDR3aa: CASSLTWGLSQPQHF

abundance: NA
j_gene: TRBJ2-1
d_gene: NA
v_gene: TRBV7-2
CDR3nt: TGTGCCAGCAGCAGTACGGGGGGCCCCTACAATGAGCAGTTCTTC
CDR3aa: CASSSTGGPYNEQFF

abundance: NA
j_gene: TRBJ2-5
d_gene: NA
v_gene: TRBV5-8
CDR3nt: TGTGCCAGCAGCTTGTTTTGGCAGGGGGAGACCCAGTACTTC
CDR3aa: CASSLFWQGETQYF

abundance: NA
j_gene: TRBJ2-7
d_gene: TRBD2
v_gene: TRBV9
CDR3nt: TGTGCCAGCAGCAAGGAACCGGGACTAAATTACGAGCAGTACTTC
CDR3aa: CASSKEPGLNYEQYF

abundance: NA
j_gene: TRBJ1-1
d_gene: TRBD1
v_gene: TRBV19
CDR3nt: TGTGCCAGTAGGGACAGGCAGAACACTGAAGCTTTCTTT
CDR3aa: CASRDRQNTEAFF

abundance: NA
j_gene: TRBJ2-3
d_gene: NA
v_gene: TRBV7-9
CDR3nt: TGTGCCAGCGGACAAGAGAACACAGATACGCAGTATTTT
CDR3aa: CASGQENTDTQYF

abundance: NA
j_gene: TRBJ1-1
d_gene: NA
v_gene: TRBV10-2
CDR3nt: TGCGCCAGCAGTGAGGGTGTAGTTAACACTGAAGCTTTCTTT
CDR3aa: CASSEGVVNTEAFF

abundance: NA
j_gene: TRBJ2-1
d_gene: NA
v_gene: TRBV4-3
CDR3nt: TGCGCCAGCAGCCAAGATCATGACTTCGACTACGAGCAGTTCTTC
CDR3aa: CASSQDHDFDYEQFF

abundance: NA
j_gene: TRBJ1-4
d_gene: NA
v_gene: TRBV29-1
CDR3nt: TGCAGCGTTGAAGGTTCCCGGGGTGAAAAACTGTTTTTT
CDR3aa: CSVEGSRGEKLFF

abundance: NA
j_gene: TRBJ1-5
d_gene: NA
v_gene: TRBV19
CDR3nt: TGTGCCAGTAGTAGGTCCCAGGGTGATCAGCCCCAGCATTTT
CDR3aa: CASSRSQGDQPQHF

abundance: NA
j_gene: TRBJ1-5
d_gene: NA
v_gene: TRBV28
CDR3nt: TGTGCCAGCAGTTCCGGGGGGGGAGGACAGCCCCAGCATTTT
CDR3aa: CASSSGGGGQPQHF

abundance: NA
j_gene: TRBJ1-5
d_gene: TRBD1
v_gene: TRBV6-5
CDR3nt: TGTGCCAGCAGCCGGACAGGGATCAATCAGCCCCAGCATTTT
CDR3aa: CASSRTGINQPQHF

abundance: NA
j_gene: TRBJ1-1
d_gene: NA
v_gene: TRBV27
CDR3nt: TGTGCCAGCAGTTTCAGCCCAGGGATCACTGAAGCTTTCTTT
CDR3aa: CASSFSPGITEAFF

abundance: NA
j_gene: TRBJ2-3
d_gene: TRBD2
v_gene: TRBV7-6
CDR3nt: TGTGCCAGCAGCTTAGCTTCTAGCGGGGGACTTGCAGATACGCAGTATTTT
CDR3aa: CASSLASSGGLADTQYF

abundance: NA
j_gene: TRBJ2-1
d_gene: TRBD1
v_gene: TRBV28
CDR3nt: TGTGCCAGCGGACAGGGACCGAGCAATGAGCAGTTCTTC
CDR3aa: CASGQGPSNEQFF

abundance: NA
j_gene: TRBJ1-1
d_gene: NA
v_gene: TRBV10-2
CDR3nt: TGCGCCAGCAGTGAATTCCCAGGAACGAACACTGAAGCTTTCTTT
CDR3aa: CASSEFPGTNTEAFF

abundance: NA
j_gene: TRBJ2-6
d_gene: NA
v_gene: TRBV7-2
CDR3nt: TGTGCCAGCAGCGTTAGCGCTTCTGGGGCCAACGTCCTGACTTTC
CDR3aa: CASSVSASGANVLTF

abundance: NA
j_gene: TRBJ1-6
d_gene: NA
v_gene: TRBV11-2
CDR3nt: TGTGCCAGCGAACCTAGGGGGAGCTCCTATAATTCACCCCTCCACTTT
CDR3aa: CASEPRGSSYNSPLHF

abundance: NA
j_gene: TRBJ1-5
d_gene: NA
v_gene: TRBV10-1
CDR3nt: TGCGCCAGCAGTGGCGGGGCCCCTAGCAATCAGCCCCAGCATTTT
CDR3aa: CASSGGAPSNQPQHF

abundance: once
j_gene: TRBJ1-5
d_gene: NA
v_gene: TRBV7-9
CDR3nt: TGTGCCAGCAGTTCTCTAGGGGATGGCAATCAGCCCCAGCATTTT
CDR3aa: CASSSLGDGNQPQHF

abundance: few
j_gene: TRBJ1-6
d_gene: NA
v_gene: TRBV14
CDR3nt: TGTGCCAGCAGCCAAGCCTTAGTCGGTTCACCCCTCCACTTT
CDR3aa: CASSQALVGSPLHF

abundance: NA
j_gene: TRBJ1-1
d_gene: NA
v_gene: TRBV4-1
CDR3nt: TGCGCCAGCAGCCAAGACGAGGGTAGGAACACTGAAGCTTTCTTT
CDR3aa: CASSQDEGRNTEAFF

abundance: NA
j_gene: TRBJ2-1
d_gene: TRBD1
v_gene: TRBV28
CDR3nt: TGTGCCAGCAGTTTCCAGGGGGACCCCTACAATGAGCAGTTCTTC
CDR3aa: CASSFQGDPYNEQFF

abundance: NA
j_gene: TRBJ2-7
d_gene: TRBD2
v_gene: TRBV4-1
CDR3nt: TGCGCCAGCAGCCAGGACCGACTAGCGGGGGGTCATCTCTACGAGCAGTACTTC
CDR3aa: CASSQDRLAGGHLYEQYF

abundance: NA
j_gene: TRBJ1-2
d_gene: NA
v_gene: TRBV6-5
CDR3nt: TGTGCCAGTACCCCGACAGTACCTAACTATGGCTACACCTTC
CDR3aa: CASTPTVPNYGYTF

abundance: NA
j_gene: TRBJ2-5
d_gene: NA
v_gene: TRBV7-9
CDR3nt: TGTGCCAGCAGCCCGGGATCAGGAGAGACCCAGTACTTC
CDR3aa: CASSPGSGETQYF

abundance: NA
j_gene: TRBJ1-1
d_gene: TRBD1
v_gene: TRBV27
CDR3nt: TGTGCCAGCAGCCCTACTGACAGGGTGAACACTGAAGCTTTCTTT
CDR3aa: CASSPTDRVNTEAFF

abundance: NA
j_gene: TRBJ1-1
d_gene: NA
v_gene: TRBV6-5
CDR3nt: TGTGCCAGCAGTTACTCGAGACAGGTGAACACTGAAGCTTTCTTT
CDR3aa: CASSYSRQVNTEAFF

abundance: NA
j_gene: TRBJ2-3
d_gene: NA
v_gene: TRBV7-9
CDR3nt: TGTGCCAGCAGCCCGGTGGGGGCGACAGCTGGTACGCAGTATTTT
CDR3aa: CASSPVGATAGTQYF

abundance: NA
j_gene: TRBJ2-2
d_gene: TRBD2
v_gene: TRBV27
CDR3nt: TGTGCCAGCAGTCGAGCCGACTATAGCGGGGGTCGTATCGGGGAGCTGTTTTTT
CDR3aa: CASSRADYSGGRIGELFF

abundance: NA
j_gene: TRBJ1-2
d_gene: NA
v_gene: TRBV9
CDR3nt: TGTGCCAGCAGCGTAGGGTCCGGGGTTGACTATGGCTACACCTTC
CDR3aa: CASSVGSGVDYGYTF

abundance: once
j_gene: TRBJ2-2
d_gene: NA
v_gene: TRBV2
CDR3nt: TGTGCCAGCAGTGGGGGAGGACCAGCGAACACCGGGGAGCTGTTTTTT
CDR3aa: CASSGGGPANTGELFF

abundance: NA
j_gene: TRBJ2-7
d_gene: TRBD1
v_gene: TRBV7-6
CDR3nt: TGTGCCAGCAGCTTAATGGGACAGGGGGACCTTTTAGAGCAGTACTTC
CDR3aa: CASSLMGQGDLLEQYF

abundance: NA
j_gene: TRBJ1-2
d_gene: TRBD1
v_gene: TRBV18
CDR3nt: TGTGCCAGCTCACGTGGACAGGAGAACTATGGCTACACCTTC
CDR3aa: CASSRGQENYGYTF

abundance: NA
j_gene: TRBJ2-1
d_gene: TRBD1
v_gene: TRBV19
CDR3nt: TGTGCCAGTAGTTTCCGACAGGGGGAGGGCAATGAGCAGTTCTTC
CDR3aa: CASSFRQGEGNEQFF

abundance: NA
j_gene: TRBJ1-2
d_gene: TRBD1
v_gene: TRBV5-1
CDR3nt: TGCGCCAGCAGTCCAGGGCAGGGGGCCGCTGGCTACACCTTC
CDR3aa: CASSPGQGAAGYTF

abundance: once
j_gene: TRBJ2-7
d_gene: TRBD1
v_gene: TRBV6-6
CDR3nt: TGTGCCAGCAGTTACCCCGGGACAGCCTCCTACGAGCAGTACTTC
CDR3aa: CASSYPGTASYEQYF

abundance: NA
j_gene: TRBJ2-1
d_gene: NA
v_gene: TRBV7-8
CDR3nt: TGTGCCAGCAGCCGGGGGAATGAGCAGTTCTTC
CDR3aa: CASSRGNEQFF

abundance: NA
j_gene: TRBJ2-7
d_gene: NA
v_gene: TRBV4-1
CDR3nt: TGCGCCAGCAGCCAAGGGGAGGGGGGCTACGAGCAGTACTTC
CDR3aa: CASSQGEGGYEQYF

abundance: NA
j_gene: TRBJ2-6
d_gene: NA
v_gene: TRBV7-8
CDR3nt: TGTGCCAGCAGTCGCTTACCCCGGTTGGGGGCCAACGTCCTGACTTTC
CDR3aa: CASSRLPRLGANVLTF

abundance: NA
j_gene: TRBJ1-1
d_gene: NA
v_gene: TRBV5-4
CDR3nt: TGTGCCAGCAGCTTGGTGGAGGGGAGCAACACTGAAGCTTTCTTT
CDR3aa: CASSLVEGSNTEAFF